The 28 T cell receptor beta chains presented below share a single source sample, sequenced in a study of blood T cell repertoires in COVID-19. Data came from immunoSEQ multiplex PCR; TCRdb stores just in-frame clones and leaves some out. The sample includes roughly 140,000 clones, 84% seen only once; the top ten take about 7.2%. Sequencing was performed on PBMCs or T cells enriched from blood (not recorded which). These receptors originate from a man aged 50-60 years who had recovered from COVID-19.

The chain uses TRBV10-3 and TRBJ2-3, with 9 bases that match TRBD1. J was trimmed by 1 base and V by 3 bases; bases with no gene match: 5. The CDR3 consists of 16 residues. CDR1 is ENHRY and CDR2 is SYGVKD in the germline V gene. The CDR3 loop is CAISDLTGGGTDTQYF. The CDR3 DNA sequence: TGTGCCATCAGTGACCTGACAGGGGGAGGCACAGATACGCAGTATTTT.

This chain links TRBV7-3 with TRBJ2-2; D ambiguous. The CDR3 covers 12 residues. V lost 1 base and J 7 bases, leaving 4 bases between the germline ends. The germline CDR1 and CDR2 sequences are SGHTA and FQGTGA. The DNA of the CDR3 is TGTGCCAGCAGCTTAAGTATCGGGGAGCTGTTTTTT. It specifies CASSLSIGELFF.

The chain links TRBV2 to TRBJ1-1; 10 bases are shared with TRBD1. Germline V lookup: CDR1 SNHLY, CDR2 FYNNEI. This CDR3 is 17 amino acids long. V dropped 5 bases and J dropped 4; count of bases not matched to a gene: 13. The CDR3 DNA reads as TGTGCCAGCAGTAAAGGGACAGGGGCTAAGTCTTCCACTGAAGCTTTCTTT. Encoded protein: CASSKGTGAKSSTEAFF.

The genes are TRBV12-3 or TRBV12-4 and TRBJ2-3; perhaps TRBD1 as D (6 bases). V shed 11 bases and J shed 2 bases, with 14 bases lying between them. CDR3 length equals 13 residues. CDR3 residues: CAGLDRNTDTQYF. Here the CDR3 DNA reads TGTGCCGGATTAGACAGGAACACAGATACGCAGTATTTT.

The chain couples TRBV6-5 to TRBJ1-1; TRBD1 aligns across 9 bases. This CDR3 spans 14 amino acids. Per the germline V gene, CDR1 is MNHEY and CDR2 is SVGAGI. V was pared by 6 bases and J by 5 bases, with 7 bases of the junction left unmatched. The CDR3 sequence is CASSLQGARTEAFF. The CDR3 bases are TGTGCCAGCAGCCTACAGGGGGCCCGAACTGAAGCTTTCTTT.

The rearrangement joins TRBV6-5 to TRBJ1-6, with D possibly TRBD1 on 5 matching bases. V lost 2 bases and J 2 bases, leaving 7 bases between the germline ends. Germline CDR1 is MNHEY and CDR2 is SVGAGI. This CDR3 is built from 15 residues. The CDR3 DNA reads TGTGCCAGCAGTTACGACAGTACCTATAATTCACCCCTCCACTTT. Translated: CASSYDSTYNSPLHF.

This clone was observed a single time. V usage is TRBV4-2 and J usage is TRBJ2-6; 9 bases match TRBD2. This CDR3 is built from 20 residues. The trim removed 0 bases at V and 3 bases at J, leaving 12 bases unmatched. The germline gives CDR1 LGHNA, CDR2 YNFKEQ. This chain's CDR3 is CASSQDLGGGAFSGANVLTF. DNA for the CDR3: TGTGCCAGCAGCCAAGATCTAGGCGGGGGGGCCTTTAGTGGGGCCAACGTCCTGACTTTC.

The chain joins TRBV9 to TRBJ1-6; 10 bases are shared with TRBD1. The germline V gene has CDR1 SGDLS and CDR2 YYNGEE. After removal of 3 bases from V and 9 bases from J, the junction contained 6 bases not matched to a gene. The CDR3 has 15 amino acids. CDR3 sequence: CASSADRGQSSPLHF. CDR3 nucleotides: TGTGCCAGCAGCGCCGACAGGGGGCAGAGTTCACCCCTCCACTTT.

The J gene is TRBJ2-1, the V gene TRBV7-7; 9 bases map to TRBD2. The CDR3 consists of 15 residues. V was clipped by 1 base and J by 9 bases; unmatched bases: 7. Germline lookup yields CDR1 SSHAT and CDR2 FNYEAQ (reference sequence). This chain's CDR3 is CASSLEVAGETEQFF. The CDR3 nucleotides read TGTGCCAGCAGCTTAGAGGTAGCGGGGGAAACTGAGCAGTTCTTC.

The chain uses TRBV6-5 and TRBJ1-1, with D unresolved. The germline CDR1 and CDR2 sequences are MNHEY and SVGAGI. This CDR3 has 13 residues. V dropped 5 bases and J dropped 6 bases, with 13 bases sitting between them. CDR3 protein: CASSTPLAAEAFF. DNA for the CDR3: TGTGCCAGCAGTACCCCTCTGGCCGCTGAAGCTTTCTTT.

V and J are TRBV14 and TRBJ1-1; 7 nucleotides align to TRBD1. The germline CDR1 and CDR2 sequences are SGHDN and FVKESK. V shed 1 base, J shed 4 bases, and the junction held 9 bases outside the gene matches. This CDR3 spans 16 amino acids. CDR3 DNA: TGTGCCAGCAGCCAAGTTATCGGCAGGGGGACCACTGAAGCTTTCTTT. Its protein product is CASSQVIGRGTTEAFF.

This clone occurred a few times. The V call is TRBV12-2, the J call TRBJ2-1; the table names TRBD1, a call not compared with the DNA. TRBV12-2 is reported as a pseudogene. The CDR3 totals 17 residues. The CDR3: CASRLLGQTCSYNEQFF. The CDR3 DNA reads TGTGCAAGTCGCTTACTGGGACAGACTTGCTCCTACAATGAGCAGTTCTTC.

The CDR3 sequence: CASSQSDDSSYEQYF. The DNA for the CDR3 is TGTGCCAGCAGCCAAAGCGACGACAGCTCCTACGAGCAGTACTTC. The chain recombines TRBV4-2 with TRBJ2-7; D might be TRBD1 (5 bases). The CDR3 extends over 15 amino acids. V lost 2 bases, J lost 0 bases, and 11 bases lay in between. Looked up from germline, CDR1 is LGHNA and CDR2 is YNFKEQ.

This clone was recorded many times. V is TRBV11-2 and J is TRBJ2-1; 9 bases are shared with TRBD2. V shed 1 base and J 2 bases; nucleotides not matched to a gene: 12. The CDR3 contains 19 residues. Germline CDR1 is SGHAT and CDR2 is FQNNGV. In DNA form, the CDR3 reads TGTGCCAGCAGCTTAGGTCGTAAGGTAGCGGGGGTTACCTACAATGAGCAGTTCTTC. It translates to CASSLGRKVAGVTYNEQFF.

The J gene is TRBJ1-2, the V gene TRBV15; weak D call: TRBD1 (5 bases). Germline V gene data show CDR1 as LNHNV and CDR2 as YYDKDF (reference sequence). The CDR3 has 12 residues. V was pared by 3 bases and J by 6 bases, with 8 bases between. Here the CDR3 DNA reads TGTGCCACCAGCAGGGCAGGGAATGGCTACACCTTC. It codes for CATSRAGNGYTF.

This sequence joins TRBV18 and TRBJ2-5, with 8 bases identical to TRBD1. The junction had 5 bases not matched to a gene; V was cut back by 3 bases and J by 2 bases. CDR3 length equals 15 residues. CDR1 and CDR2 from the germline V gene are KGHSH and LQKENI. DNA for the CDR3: TGTGCCAGCTCACCTCGGGACAGGATGCAAGAGACCCAGTACTTC. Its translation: CASSPRDRMQETQYF.

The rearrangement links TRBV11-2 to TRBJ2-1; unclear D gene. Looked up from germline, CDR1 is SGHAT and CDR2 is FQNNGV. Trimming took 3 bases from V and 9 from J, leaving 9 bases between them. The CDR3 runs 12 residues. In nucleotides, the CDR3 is TGTGCCAGCAGCTTCAGTAAAATTGAGCAGTTCTTC. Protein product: CASSFSKIEQFF.

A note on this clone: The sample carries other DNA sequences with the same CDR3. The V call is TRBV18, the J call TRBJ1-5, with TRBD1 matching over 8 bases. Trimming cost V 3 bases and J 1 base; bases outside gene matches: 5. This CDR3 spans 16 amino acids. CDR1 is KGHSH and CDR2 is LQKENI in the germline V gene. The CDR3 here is CASSPGTGPSNQPQHF. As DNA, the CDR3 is TGTGCCAGCTCACCTGGGACAGGACCGAGCAATCAGCCCCAGCATTTT.

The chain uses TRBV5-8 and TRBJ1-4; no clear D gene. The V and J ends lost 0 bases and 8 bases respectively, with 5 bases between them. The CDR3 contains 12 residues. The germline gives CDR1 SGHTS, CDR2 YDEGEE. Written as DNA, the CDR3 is TGTGCCAGCAGCTTGGACGGGGAAAAACTGTTTTTT. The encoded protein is CASSLDGEKLFF.

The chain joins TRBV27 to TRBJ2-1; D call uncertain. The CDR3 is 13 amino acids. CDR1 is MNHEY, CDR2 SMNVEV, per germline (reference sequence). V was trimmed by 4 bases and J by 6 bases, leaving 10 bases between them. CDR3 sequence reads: CASSSYRLNEQFF. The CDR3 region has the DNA TGTGCCAGCAGTTCTTATAGACTCAATGAGCAGTTCTTC.

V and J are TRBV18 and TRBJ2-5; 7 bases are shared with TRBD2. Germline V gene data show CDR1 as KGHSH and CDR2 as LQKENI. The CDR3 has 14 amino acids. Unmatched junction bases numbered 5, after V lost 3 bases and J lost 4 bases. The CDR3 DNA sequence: TGTGCCAGCTCACCGGGACTAAATCTAGAGACCCAGTACTTC. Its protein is CASSPGLNLETQYF.

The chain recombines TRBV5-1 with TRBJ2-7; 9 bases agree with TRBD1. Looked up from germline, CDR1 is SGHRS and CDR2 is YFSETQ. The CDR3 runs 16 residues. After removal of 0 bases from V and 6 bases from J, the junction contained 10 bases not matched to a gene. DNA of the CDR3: TGCGCCAGCAGCTTGGCCTCCGGGACAGGGATCGGCGAGCAGTACTTC. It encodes CASSLASGTGIGEQYF.

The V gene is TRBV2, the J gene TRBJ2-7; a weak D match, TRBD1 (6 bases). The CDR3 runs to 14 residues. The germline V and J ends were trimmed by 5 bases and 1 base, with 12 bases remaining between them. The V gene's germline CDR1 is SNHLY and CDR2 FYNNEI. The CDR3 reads CASSPLTGSYEQYF. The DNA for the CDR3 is TGTGCCAGCAGTCCCCTAACAGGGTCCTACGAGCAGTACTTC.

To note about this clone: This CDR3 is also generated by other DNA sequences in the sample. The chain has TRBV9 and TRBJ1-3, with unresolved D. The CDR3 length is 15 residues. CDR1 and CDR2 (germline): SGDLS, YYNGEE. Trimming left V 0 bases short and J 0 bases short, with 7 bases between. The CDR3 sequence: CASSVGGVSGNTIYF. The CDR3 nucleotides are TGTGCCAGCAGCGTAGGAGGTGTCTCTGGAAACACCATATATTTT.

CDR3 coding DNA: TGCAGCGTTCCCCCCGAAGGGGGGACAGCTACTAGCACAGATACGCAGTATTTT. Translated: CSVPPEGGTATSTDTQYF. V gene TRBV29-1 combines with J gene TRBJ2-3, with D perhaps TRBD1 (7 bases). In germline, CDR1 is SQVTM, CDR2 ANQGSEA. Between the trimmed V and J ends, which lost 5 bases and 0 bases, there was a span of 24 bases. This CDR3 is built from 18 residues.

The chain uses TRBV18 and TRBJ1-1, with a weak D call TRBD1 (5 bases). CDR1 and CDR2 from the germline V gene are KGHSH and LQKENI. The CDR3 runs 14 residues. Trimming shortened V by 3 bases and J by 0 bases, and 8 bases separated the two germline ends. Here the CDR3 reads CASSPRAVNTEAFF. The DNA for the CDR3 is TGTGCCAGCTCACCCAGGGCGGTGAACACTGAAGCTTTCTTT.

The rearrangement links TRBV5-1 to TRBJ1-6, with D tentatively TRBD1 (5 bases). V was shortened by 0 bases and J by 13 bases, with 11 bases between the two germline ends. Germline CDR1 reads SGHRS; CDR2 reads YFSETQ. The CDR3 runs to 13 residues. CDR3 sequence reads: CASSLGSGFPLHF. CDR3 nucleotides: TGCGCCAGCAGCTTGGGGTCAGGGTTTCCCCTCCACTTT. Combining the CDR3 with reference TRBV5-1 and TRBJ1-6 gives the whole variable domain KAGVTQTPRYLIKTRGQQVTLSCSPISGHRSVSWYQQTPGQGLQFLFEYFSETQRNKGNFPGRFSGRQFSNSRSEMNVSTLELGDSALYLCASSLGSGFPLHFGNGTRLTVT.

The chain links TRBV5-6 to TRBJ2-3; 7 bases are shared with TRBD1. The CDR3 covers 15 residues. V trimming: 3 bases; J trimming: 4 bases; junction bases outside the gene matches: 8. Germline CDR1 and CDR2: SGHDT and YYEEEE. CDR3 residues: CASSYRDRYADTQYF. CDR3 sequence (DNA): TGTGCCAGCAGCTACCGGGACAGATATGCAGATACGCAGTATTTT.